Below, 15 T cell receptor beta chains from the same sample are listed, as sequenced in a study of T-cell memory formation after mild COVID-19. Using its own MiXCR run on the 5' RACE reads, TCRdb lists one record per CDR3 protein. The data contain 410,000 or so distinct CDR3 sequences, 23% of them seen just once; the ten biggest clones take up 10% to 15%. Sequenced: PBMCs or a T cell subset sorted from them (not recorded which). The receptors stem from an adult woman who had mild COVID-19 (a few samples of this study predate the infection). Cell type and time point are not known.

This clonotype was seen only a few times. This chain connects TRBV16 to TRBJ1-2, with a tentative D call TRBD1 (5 bases). The CDR3 loop spans 16 amino acids. The V gene's germline CDR1 is KGHSY and CDR2 FQNENV. Trimming left V 0 bases short and J 5 bases short, with 16 bases between. The CDR3 protein is CASSQSQGKGQYGYTF. DNA of the CDR3: TGTGCCAGCAGCCAATCGCAAGGGAAGGGGCAGTATGGCTACACCTTC.

The chain links TRBV11-2 to TRBJ1-1, with a tentative D call TRBD1 (6 bases). The CDR3 has 12 residues. Trimming shortened V by 5 bases and J by 11 bases, and 15 bases separated the two germline ends. The V gene's germline CDR1 is SGHAT and CDR2 FQNNGV. CDR3: CASSQTTGTAFF. CDR3 bases: TGTGCCAGCAGCCAGACGACAGGTACCGCTTTCTTT.

Many counts were recorded for this clonotype. V gene TRBV6-5 combines with J gene TRBJ2-1; D unclear. CDR3 length: 15 amino acids. Germline V gene sequence: CDR1 MNHEY, CDR2 SVGAGI. The V gene lost 3 bases and the J gene lost 0 bases, with 9 bases spanning the gap. CDR3 nucleotide sequence: TGTGCCAGCAGTTATCACCCGAGCTCCTACAATGAGCAGTTCTTC. It specifies CASSYHPSSYNEQFF.

This clonotype was detected many times. The chain couples TRBV7-6 to TRBJ2-7; tentatively, D is TRBD1 or TRBD2 (5 bases each). The V gene lost 1 base and the J gene lost 2 bases, with 18 bases spanning the gap. The germline V gene has CDR1 SGHVS and CDR2 FNYEAQ. This CDR3 has 17 amino acids. As DNA, the CDR3 is TGTGCCAGCAGCTTAGATTATTTTGGGACGGGTGCCTACGAGCAGTACTTC. It translates to CASSLDYFGTGAYEQYF.

In its sample, this clonotype was seen many times. The chain couples TRBV7-8 to TRBJ2-2; 7 bases match TRBD2. V lost 5 bases to trimming and J lost 5 bases; unmatched junction nucleotides: 5. The CDR3 is 14 residues long. The germline CDR1 and CDR2 sequences are SGHVS and FQNEAQ. The CDR3 DNA follows: TGTGCCAGCAGCCCGTCGGGGGGAACCGGGGAGCTGTTTTTT. Its translation: CASSPSGGTGELFF.

The V and J genes are TRBV29-1 and TRBJ1-5; unclear D gene. Germline V gene lookup returns CDR1 SQVTM and CDR2 ANQGSEA. V lost 6 bases and J lost 5, with 11 bases in between. The CDR3 extends over 12 amino acids. The CDR3 DNA is TGCAGCGTCGCGGACTCCGATCAGCCCCAGCATTTT. Its protein is CSVADSDQPQHF.

The rearrangement links TRBV18 to TRBJ1-1; TRBD1 matches at 8 bases. The V and J ends lost 1 base and 3 bases, in that order; junction bases with no gene match: 7. Germline lookup yields CDR1 KGHSH and CDR2 LQKENI. This CDR3 has 16 residues. The CDR3 sequence: CASSPRSGGVDTEAFF. CDR3 bases: TGTGCCAGCTCACCACGCTCAGGGGGCGTGGACACTGAAGCTTTCTTT.

The chain links TRBV7-3 to TRBJ2-7; D uncertain. This CDR3 is built from 13 residues. V shed 0 bases and J shed 5 bases, with 8 bases lying between them. Germline CDR1 and CDR2: SGHTA and FQGTGA. CDR3 region: CASSLTRMDEQYF. As DNA, the CDR3 is TGTGCCAGCAGCTTAACAAGGATGGACGAGCAGTACTTC.

The rearrangement uses TRBV29-1 and TRBJ1-5, with 8 bases fitting TRBD1. This CDR3 contains 13 residues. Looked up from germline, CDR1 is SQVTM and CDR2 is ANQGSEA. Trimming at V came to 5 bases and at J to 4 bases, leaving 4 bases not matched to a gene. The CDR3 sequence: CSVTTGGNQPQHF. CDR3 nucleotides: TGCAGCGTTACTACAGGGGGAAATCAGCCCCAGCATTTT.

This clonotype was seen a few times. V usage is TRBV5-6 and J usage is TRBJ2-5, with 8 bases matching TRBD2. Germline V gene sequence: CDR1 SGHDT, CDR2 YYEEEE. Unmatched junction bases numbered 7, after V lost 0 bases and J lost 0 bases. The CDR3 is made up of 17 amino acids. The CDR3 sequence is CASSLELAAEYQETQYF. CDR3 DNA sequence: TGTGCCAGCAGCTTGGAACTAGCGGCCGAGTACCAAGAGACCCAGTACTTC.

This clonotype has more than one count but fewer than ten. This chain links TRBV7-9 with TRBJ1-3; the D is unclear. V was cut by 7 bases and J by 2 bases, with 6 bases left in between. The CDR3 consists of 12 residues. The germline V gene has CDR1 SEHNR and CDR2 FQNEAQ (reference sequence). CDR3 bases: TGTGCCAGCACCCAGGCTGGAAACACCATATATTTT. It encodes CASTQAGNTIYF.

The chain recombines TRBV7-2 with TRBJ2-7; TRBD1 aligns across 11 bases. CDR1 SGHTA and CDR2 FQGNSA come from the germline V gene. The CDR3 contains 14 residues. With V trimmed by 5 bases and J by 7 bases, 7 bases remained unmatched. In DNA, the CDR3 is TGTGCCAGCAGCATCGGGACAGGGGGTATGGAGCAGTACTTC. As protein: CASSIGTGGMEQYF.

This clonotype has only a few counts. The rearrangement links TRBV19 to TRBJ2-7; TRBD1 matches at 8 bases. CDR3 length: 14 residues. CDR1 is LNHDA and CDR2 is SQIVND in the germline V gene (reference sequence). Trimming at V came to 3 bases and at J to 4 bases, leaving 5 bases not matched to a gene. The CDR3 region is CASSIRQGRYEQYF. The CDR3 coding sequence is TGTGCCAGTAGTATCAGACAGGGGCGGTACGAGCAGTACTTC.

This clonotype was seen a few times. The DNA for the CDR3 is TGTGCCAGCAGCCCTACATGGGAGAACACTGAAGCTTTCTTT. Protein sequence: CASSPTWENTEAFF. The chain joins TRBV7-9 to TRBJ1-1; D not certain. CDR3 size: 14 residues. Trimming pared 5 bases from V and 1 base from J, leaving 11 bases between. Germline CDR1 reads SEHNR; CDR2 reads FQNEAQ (reference sequence).

This clonotype was detected a few times. The rearrangement links TRBV20-1 to TRBJ2-7; 11 bases align to TRBD2. Germline CDR1 and CDR2: DFQATT and SNEGSKA (reference sequence). Trimming took 1 base from V and 2 from J; bases not matched to a gene: 4. The CDR3 spans 15 residues. CDR3 nucleotides: TGCAGTGCTAGAGTGCTAGCGGGGGGCCCCTACGAGCAGTACTTC. Its protein product is CSARVLAGGPYEQYF.